A single sample gave rise to the 13 T cell receptor beta chains below, sequenced in a study of identical twins. One entry per CDR3 protein results from TCRdb running MiXCR on the 5' RACE reads. The data show 350,000 to 450,000 distinct CDR3 sequences, with approximately 18% seen just once and roughly 12% held by the top ten. The sequenced sample was naive T cells sorted from blood. The receptor set was obtained from a man aged 50 to 59 in good health.

V usage is TRBV5-6 and J usage is TRBJ2-4; 7 bases are a match to TRBD1. The CDR3 loop spans 14 amino acids. V lost 4 bases to trimming and J lost 9 bases; unmatched junction nucleotides: 10. The germline gives CDR1 SGHDT, CDR2 YYEEEE. CDR3 bases: TGTGCCAGCAGCACCGGGACAGCATTGGGCATTCAGTACTTC. This encodes CASSTGTALGIQYF.

This clonotype was detected a few times. The V gene is TRBV4-3, the J gene TRBJ2-3; a weak D match, TRBD1 (7 bases). The CDR3 has 18 amino acids. Germline lookup yields CDR1 LGHNA and CDR2 YSLEER. With 0 bases removed from V and 3 bases from J, the gap between germline ends came to 19 bases. The CDR3: CASSQDWGSQGGTDTQYF. In DNA, the CDR3 is TGCGCCAGCAGCCAAGATTGGGGCTCGCAGGGGGGAACAGATACGCAGTATTTT.

V and J are TRBV29-1 and TRBJ2-4, with TRBD1 matching 11 bases. The CDR3 totals 12 residues. V was clipped by 4 bases and J by 8 bases; unmatched bases: 1. Germline loops: CDR1 SQVTM, CDR2 ANQGSEA. CDR3 protein: CSVGGQGDIQYF. CDR3 nucleotide sequence: TGCAGCGTTGGGGGACAGGGGGACATTCAGTACTTC.

Many counts were recorded for this clonotype. The V call is TRBV6-6, the J call TRBJ2-7; 7 positions match TRBD1. Germline trimming cut 8 bases from V and 5 bases from J; bases unmatched to any gene: 9. The CDR3 has 13 residues. In germline, CDR1 is MNHNY, CDR2 SVGAGI (reference sequence). CDR3 bases: TGTGCCAGCGGGCCGGGACAGACGAACGAGCAGTACTTC. As protein: CASGPGQTNEQYF.

This clonotype was counted at least ten times. The V gene is TRBV11-2, the J gene TRBJ2-1, with D perhaps assigned TRBD1 or TRBD2 (5 bases each). The CDR3 has 14 amino acids. V lost 5 bases and J lost 0, with 8 bases in between. Germline values: CDR1 SGHAT, CDR2 FQNNGV. The CDR3 protein is CASSRDPSYNEQFF. As DNA, the CDR3 is TGTGCCAGCAGCCGGGACCCCTCCTACAATGAGCAGTTCTTC.

This clonotype came up many times. V is TRBV20-1 and J is TRBJ2-2, with D maybe TRBD1 (6 bases). This CDR3 is 13 amino acids long. Germline V gene lookup returns CDR1 DFQATT and CDR2 SNEGSKA (reference sequence). The V end was cut by 5 bases, the J end by 1 base, with 8 bases between. The CDR3 nucleotides are TGCAGTGCTCCGGACAGGAACACCGGGGAGCTGTTTTTT. This gives the protein CSAPDRNTGELFF.

V is TRBV6-5 and J is TRBJ2-7; 7 bases agree with TRBD1. The CDR3 spans 15 residues. Germline V gene lookup returns CDR1 MNHEY and CDR2 SVGAGI. Germline trimming cut 2 bases from V and 6 bases from J; bases unmatched to any gene: 10. Written as DNA, the CDR3 is TGTGCCAGCAGTTACCCCCCCGGAGACAGGGCCGAGCAGTACTTC. Its translation is CASSYPPGDRAEQYF.

V and J are TRBV6-2 or TRBV6-3 and TRBJ2-2; no firm D call. V was trimmed by 3 bases and J by 2 bases, leaving 7 bases between them. Germline V CDR1 and CDR2: MNHEY, SVGEGT. This CDR3 spans 14 amino acids. CDR3 coding DNA: TGTGCCAGCAGTTATACAACAAACACCGGGGAGCTGTTTTTT. Its protein is CASSYTTNTGELFF.

This clonotype has at least ten counts. The rearrangement uses TRBV5-1 and TRBJ1-5, with D possibly TRBD1 on 5 matching bases. V lost 4 bases and J 6 bases, leaving 14 bases between the germline ends. This CDR3 has 14 amino acids. Germline V gene data show CDR1 as SGHRS and CDR2 as YFSETQ. In DNA, the CDR3 is TGCGCCAGCAGCGCCCGCCCAGGGACTCAGCCCCAGCATTTT. Residues: CASSARPGTQPQHF.

V gene TRBV18 combines with J gene TRBJ2-1; the match to TRBD2 covers 11 bases. V was pared by 2 bases and J by 0 bases, with 9 bases of the junction left unmatched. CDR1 KGHSH and CDR2 LQKENI come from the germline V gene. The CDR3 length is 19 residues. The CDR3 DNA reads TGTGCCAGCTCACCAAGAGGGACTAGCGGCGCGAGCTCCTACAATGAGCAGTTCTTC. It codes for CASSPRGTSGASSYNEQFF.

This clonotype was found once. This chain connects TRBV29-1 to TRBJ2-7; 9 bases agree with TRBD1. The CDR3 runs 14 residues. Germline CDR1 SQVTM, CDR2 ANQGSEA. Trimming took 4 bases from V and 6 from J; bases not matched to a gene: 10. The CDR3 DNA reads as TGCAGCGTTGCTGGGACAGGGAGGGTAGGCGAGCAGTACTTC. Its translation is CSVAGTGRVGEQYF.

This clonotype was seen more than once but under ten times. The rearrangement links TRBV5-1 to TRBJ1-3; 7 bases fit TRBD1. The CDR3 runs to 15 residues. Germline trimming cut 1 base from V and 1 base from J; bases unmatched to any gene: 2. Germline-derived CDR1 and CDR2 are SGHRS and YFSETQ. The CDR3 sequence: CASSLKGASGNTIYF. CDR3 bases: TGCGCCAGCAGCTTGAAGGGGGCATCTGGAAACACCATATATTTT.

This clonotype was seen ten or more times. V gene TRBV4-2 combines with J gene TRBJ1-1; D gene uncertain. Trimming cost V 3 bases and J 5 bases, with 16 bases left between them. Germline assignment: CDR1 LGHNA and CDR2 YNFKEQ. CDR3 length: 15 amino acids. The CDR3 DNA is TGTGCCAGCAGCCACCCCGATGGGAGAGGAACTGAAGCTTTCTTT. As protein: CASSHPDGRGTEAFF.